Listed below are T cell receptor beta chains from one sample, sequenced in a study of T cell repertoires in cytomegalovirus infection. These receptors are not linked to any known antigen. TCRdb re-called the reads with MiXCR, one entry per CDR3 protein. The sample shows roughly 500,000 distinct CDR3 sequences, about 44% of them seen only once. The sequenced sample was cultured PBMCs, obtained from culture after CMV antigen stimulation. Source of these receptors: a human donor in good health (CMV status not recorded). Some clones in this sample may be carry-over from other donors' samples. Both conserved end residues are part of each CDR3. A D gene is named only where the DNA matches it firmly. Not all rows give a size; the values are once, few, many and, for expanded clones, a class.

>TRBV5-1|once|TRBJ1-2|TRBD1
CASSEQGFEGYTF
TGCGCCAGCAGCGAACAGGGGTTCGAGGGCTACACCTTC
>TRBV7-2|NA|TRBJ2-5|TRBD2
CASRFRLAGGQETQYF
TGTGCCAGCAGATTCAGACTAGCGGGGGGACAAGAGACCCAGTACTTC
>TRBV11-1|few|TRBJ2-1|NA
CASSSLGPGDNEQFF
TGTGCCAGCAGCTCCTTGGGGCCTGGGGACAATGAGCAGTTCTTC
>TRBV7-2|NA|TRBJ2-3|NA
CASGAVWSTDTQYF
TGTGCCAGTGGAGCGGTCTGGAGTACAGATACGCAGTATTTT
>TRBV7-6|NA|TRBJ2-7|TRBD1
CASSLDGDRGLPSYEQYF
TGTGCCAGCAGCTTAGACGGAGACAGGGGGCTCCCCTCCTACGAGCAGTACTTC
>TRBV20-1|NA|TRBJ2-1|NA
CSARDPRDRNNEQFF
TGCAGTGCTAGAGATCCAAGAGACCGGAACAATGAGCAGTTCTTC
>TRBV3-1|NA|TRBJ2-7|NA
CASSGSEGVGRGEQYF
TGTGCCAGCAGCGGCTCAGAGGGAGTGGGAAGGGGCGAGCAGTACTTC
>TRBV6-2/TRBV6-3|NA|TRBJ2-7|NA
CASRESGVYEQYF
TGTGCCAGCAGAGAAAGCGGAGTCTACGAGCAGTACTTC
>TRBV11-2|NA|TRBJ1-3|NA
CASSPVQSWDTIYF
TGTGCCAGCAGCCCCGTACAGTCTTGGGACACCATATATTTT
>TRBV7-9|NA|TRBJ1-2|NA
CASSLLDRNYGYTF
TGTGCCAGCAGCTTACTGGACAGAAACTATGGCTACACCTTC
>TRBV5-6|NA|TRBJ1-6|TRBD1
CASSRQGDNSPLHF
TGTGCCAGCAGCCGACAGGGTGATAATTCACCCCTCCACTTT
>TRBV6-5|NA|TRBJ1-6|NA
CASSYGGGGGSPLHF
TGTGCCAGCAGTTACGGTGGTGGGGGTGGATCACCCCTCCACTTT
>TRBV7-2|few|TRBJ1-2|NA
CASSSRQFPNYGYTF
TGTGCCAGCAGCTCACGACAGTTTCCTAACTATGGCTACACCTTC
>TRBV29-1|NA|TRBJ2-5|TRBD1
CSCRQGGETQYF
TGCAGCTGTCGACAGGGGGGAGAGACCCAGTACTTC
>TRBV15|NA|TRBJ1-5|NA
CATSTRDGTNQPQHF
TGTGCCACCAGCACTCGCGACGGTACCAATCAGCCCCAGCATTTT
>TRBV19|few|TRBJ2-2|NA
CASSSRTGELFF
TGTGCCAGTAGTTCGCGCACCGGGGAGCTGTTTTTT
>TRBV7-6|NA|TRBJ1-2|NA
CASSPQEDYGYTF
TGTGCCAGCAGTCCCCAGGAAGACTATGGCTACACCTTC